This TCR beta chain was identified in a study of Ad26.COV2.S vaccination and SARS-CoV-2 variants. Study at large: The study gave Ad26.COV2.S intramuscularly, once or twice 56 days apart. Regarding the study as a whole: CD8+ and CD4+ T cells specific for spike reportedly responded with substantial breadth after vaccination. Vaccine and placebo groups showed comparable non-spike TCR breadth.

This clone has more than one count but fewer than ten. Antigen unknown. V dropped 1 base and J dropped 9 bases, with 7 bases sitting between them. There are 13 residues in the CDR3. Here immunoSEQ multiplex PCR was the method, and the copy in TCRdb shows in-frame clones only, minus some. The sample yields under 500,000 clones, over 80% seen once. The treatment: approximately 18 received Ad26.COV2.S at low or high dose, single or two shots; about 5 received placebo; per-sample allocation not given. Repertoires come from day 63 after the first vaccine or placebo injection. This adult donor, from Boston, was 18-55 years old.

The gene calls are TRBV12-3 or TRBV12-4 and TRBJ1-6, with D hard to call. The sequence derives from a person aged 18-60 years who received the Ad26.COV2.S COVID-19 vaccine or a placebo. This material consisted of peripheral blood, taken in a trial of Ad26.COV2.S vaccine versus placebo. This chain's CDR3 is CASSLGWRSPLHF. The CDR3 DNA reads as TGTGCCAGCAGTTTAGGTTGGCGTTCACCCCTCCACTTT.